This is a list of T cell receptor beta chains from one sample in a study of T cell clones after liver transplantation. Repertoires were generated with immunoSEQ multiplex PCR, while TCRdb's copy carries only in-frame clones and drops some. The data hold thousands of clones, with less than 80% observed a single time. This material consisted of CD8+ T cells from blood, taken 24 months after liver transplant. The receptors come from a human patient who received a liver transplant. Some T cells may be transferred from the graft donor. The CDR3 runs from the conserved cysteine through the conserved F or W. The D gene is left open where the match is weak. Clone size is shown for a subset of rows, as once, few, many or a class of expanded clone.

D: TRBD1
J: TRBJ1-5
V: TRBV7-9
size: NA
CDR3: CASSWDRDPNQPQHF
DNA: TGTGCCAGCAGCTGGGACAGGGACCCTAATCAGCCCCAGCATTTT

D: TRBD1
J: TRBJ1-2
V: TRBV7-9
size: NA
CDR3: CASSLGQAPHYGYTF
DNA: TGTGCCAGCAGCTTGGGACAGGCTCCCCACTATGGCTACACCTTC

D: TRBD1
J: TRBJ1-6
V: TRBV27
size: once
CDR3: CASSQDRVSPLHF
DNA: TGTGCCAGCAGTCAAGACAGGGTTTCACCCCTCCACTTT

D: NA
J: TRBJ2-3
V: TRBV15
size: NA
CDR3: CATYMTGKYTDTQYF
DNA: TGTGCCACTTACATGACTGGAAAATACACAGATACGCAGTATTTT

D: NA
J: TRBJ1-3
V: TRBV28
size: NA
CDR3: CASSLFRGSSGNTIYF
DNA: TGTGCCAGCAGTTTGTTCAGGGGTTCCTCTGGAAACACCATATATTTT

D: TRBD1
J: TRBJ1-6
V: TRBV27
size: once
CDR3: CASSRREKTGLYNSPLHF
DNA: TGTGCCAGCAGCCGCAGAGAGAAGACAGGGCTCTATAATTCACCCCTCCACTTT

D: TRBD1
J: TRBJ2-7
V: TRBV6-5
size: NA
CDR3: CASRGTGVDEQYF
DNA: TGTGCCAGCAGGGGGACAGGGGTCGACGAGCAGTACTTC

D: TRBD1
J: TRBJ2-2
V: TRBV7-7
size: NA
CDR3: CASSHRGSTGELFF
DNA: TGTGCCAGCAGCCACAGGGGGTCTACCGGGGAGCTGTTTTTT

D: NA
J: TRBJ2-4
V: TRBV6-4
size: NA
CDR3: CASSNRGLKWGQNIQYF
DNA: TGTGCCAGCAGTAACCGGGGGCTTAAGTGGGGCCAAAACATTCAGTACTTC

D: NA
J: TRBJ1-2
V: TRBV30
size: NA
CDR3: CAYDRPSSRYYGYTF
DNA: TGTGCCTATGACCGACCCTCTAGTAGGTACTATGGCTACACCTTC

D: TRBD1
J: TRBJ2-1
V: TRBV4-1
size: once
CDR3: CASSQGKGAIEQFF
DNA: TGCGCCAGCAGCCAAGGAAAGGGGGCCATTGAGCAGTTCTTC

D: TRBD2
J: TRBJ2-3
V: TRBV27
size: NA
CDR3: CASSPGGLVDTQYF
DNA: TGTGCCAGCAGCCCGGGAGGGCTAGTAGATACGCAGTATTTT

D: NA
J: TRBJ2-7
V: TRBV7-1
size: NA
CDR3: CASSLTGTHEQYF
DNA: TGTGCCAGCAGCTTAACAGGGACCCACGAGCAGTACTTC

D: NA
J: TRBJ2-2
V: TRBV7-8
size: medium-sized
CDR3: CASMLVAPLGELFF
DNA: TGTGCCAGCATGTTGGTAGCCCCATTAGGGGAGCTGTTTTTT

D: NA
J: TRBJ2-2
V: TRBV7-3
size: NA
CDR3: CASSLRASGELFF
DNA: TGTGCCAGCAGCTTAAGAGCTTCCGGGGAGCTGTTTTTT

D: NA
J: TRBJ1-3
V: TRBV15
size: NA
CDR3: CATSRDVGSSSGNTIYF
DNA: TGTGCCACCAGCAGAGACGTGGGGTCCAGCTCTGGAAACACCATATATTTT

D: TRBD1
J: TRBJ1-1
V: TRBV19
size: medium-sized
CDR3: CASSMGQVNTEAFF
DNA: TGTGCCAGTAGTATGGGACAGGTGAACACTGAAGCTTTCTTT

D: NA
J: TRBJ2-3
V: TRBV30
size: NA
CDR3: CAWVWGDTQYF
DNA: TGTGCCTGGGTCTGGGGAGATACGCAGTATTTT

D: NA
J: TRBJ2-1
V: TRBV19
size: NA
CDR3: CASWQGGNEQFF
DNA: TGTGCCAGTTGGCAGGGAGGCAATGAGCAGTTCTTC

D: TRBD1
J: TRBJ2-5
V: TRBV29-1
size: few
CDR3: CSARTGLQETQYF
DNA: TGCAGCGCCAGGACAGGGCTCCAAGAGACCCAGTACTTC

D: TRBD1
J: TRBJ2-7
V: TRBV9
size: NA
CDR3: CASRGTGVDEQYF
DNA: TGTGCCAGCAGGGGGACAGGGGTCGACGAGCAGTACTTC

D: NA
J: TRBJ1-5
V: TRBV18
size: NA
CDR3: CASSPGQGNQPQHF
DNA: TGTGCCAGCTCACCAGGGCAGGGCAATCAGCCCCAGCATTTT

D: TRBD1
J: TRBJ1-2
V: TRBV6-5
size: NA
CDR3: CASSLDREDGYTF
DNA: TGTGCCAGCAGCCTGGACAGGGAGGATGGCTACACCTTC

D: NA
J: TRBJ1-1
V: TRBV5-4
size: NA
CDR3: CASSQELPNTEAFF
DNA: TGTGCCAGCAGCCAAGAACTGCCGAACACTGAAGCTTTCTTT

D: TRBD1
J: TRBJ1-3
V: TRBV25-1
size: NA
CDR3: CASSAWDRLSSGNTIYF
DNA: TGTGCCAGCAGTGCGTGGGACAGACTAAGCTCTGGAAACACCATATATTTT

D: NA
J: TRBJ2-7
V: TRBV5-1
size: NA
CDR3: CASSLRPYEQYF
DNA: TGCGCCAGCAGCTTGCGTCCCTACGAGCAGTACTTC

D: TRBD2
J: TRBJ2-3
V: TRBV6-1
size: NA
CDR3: CASSKTIGGTDTQYF
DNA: TGTGCCAGCAGTAAAACAATCGGGGGGACAGATACGCAGTATTTT

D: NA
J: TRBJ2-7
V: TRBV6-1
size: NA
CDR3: CASSEGPGNYEQYF
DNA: TGTGCCAGCAGTGAAGGGCCGGGAAACTACGAGCAGTACTTC

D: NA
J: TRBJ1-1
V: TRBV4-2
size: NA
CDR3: CASSQGKGTEAFF
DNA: TGTGCCAGCAGCCAGGGAAAGGGAACTGAAGCTTTCTTT

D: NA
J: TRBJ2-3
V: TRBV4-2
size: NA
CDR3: CASSQSGTEGVFGTDTQYF
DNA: TGTGCCAGCAGCCAATCCGGGACTGAGGGGGTTTTTGGCACAGATACGCAGTATTTT

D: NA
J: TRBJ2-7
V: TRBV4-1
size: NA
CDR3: CASSQEGDYEQYF
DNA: TGCGCCAGCAGCCAAGAGGGAGACTACGAGCAGTACTTC

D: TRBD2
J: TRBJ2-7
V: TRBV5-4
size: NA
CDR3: CASNDAGGVDYEQYF
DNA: TGTGCCAGCAACGACGCTGGGGGGGTTGACTACGAGCAGTACTTC

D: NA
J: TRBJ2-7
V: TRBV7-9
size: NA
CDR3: CASSPSVGRDYEQYF
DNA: TGTGCCAGCAGCCCTTCCGTAGGCCGAGACTACGAGCAGTACTTC

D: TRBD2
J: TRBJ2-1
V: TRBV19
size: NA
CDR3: CASSPKGLAGAYNEQFF
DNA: TGTGCCAGTAGCCCCAAGGGGCTGGCGGGGGCCTACAATGAGCAGTTCTTC

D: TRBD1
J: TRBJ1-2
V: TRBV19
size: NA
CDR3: CASSIGTGVYGYTF
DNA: TGTGCCAGTAGTATAGGGACAGGGGTCTATGGCTACACCTTC

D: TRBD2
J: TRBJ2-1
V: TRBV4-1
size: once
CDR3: CASSQEAGETYNEQFF
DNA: TGCGCCAGCAGCCAAGAAGCGGGAGAGACTTACAATGAGCAGTTCTTC

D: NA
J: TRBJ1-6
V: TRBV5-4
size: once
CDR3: CASSLLASNSPLHF
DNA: TGTGCCAGCAGCTTGTTGGCCTCAAATTCACCCCTCCACTTT

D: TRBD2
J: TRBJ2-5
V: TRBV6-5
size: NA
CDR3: CASSYGAGGTETQYF
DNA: TGTGCCAGCAGTTACGGAGCGGGAGGTACTGAGACCCAGTACTTC

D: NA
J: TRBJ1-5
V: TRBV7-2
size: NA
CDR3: CASSLGGQPQHF
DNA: TGTGCCAGCAGCTTAGGGGGTCAGCCCCAGCATTTT

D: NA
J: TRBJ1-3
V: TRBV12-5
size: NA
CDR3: CASSSGGSGNTIYF
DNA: TGTGCTAGTTCGAGCGGGGGGTCTGGAAACACCATATATTTT

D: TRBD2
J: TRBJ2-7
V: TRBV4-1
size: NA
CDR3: CASSQRASGYYEQYF
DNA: TGCGCCAGCAGCCAACGGGCTAGCGGTTACTACGAGCAGTACTTC